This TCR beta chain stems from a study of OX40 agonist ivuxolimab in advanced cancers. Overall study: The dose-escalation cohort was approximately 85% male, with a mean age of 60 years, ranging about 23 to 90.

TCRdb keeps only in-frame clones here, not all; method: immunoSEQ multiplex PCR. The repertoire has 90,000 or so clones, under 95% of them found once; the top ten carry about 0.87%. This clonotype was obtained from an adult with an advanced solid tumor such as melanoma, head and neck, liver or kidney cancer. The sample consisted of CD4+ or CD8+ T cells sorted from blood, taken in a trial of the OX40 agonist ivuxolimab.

The CDR3 is CASSSGGGAGAYYEQYF. The CDR3 DNA reads TGTGCCAGCAGTTCGGGGGGCGGAGCGGGAGCGTACTACGAGCAGTACTTC. This chain uses TRBV28 with TRBJ2-7; TRBD2 matches at 8 bases. Germline CDR1 reads MDHEN; CDR2 reads SYDVKM. V dropped 4 bases and J dropped 3; count of bases not matched to a gene: 14. There are 17 residues in the CDR3.